One sample yielded the 9 T cell receptor beta chains listed below, sequenced in a study of blood T cell repertoires in COVID-19. Repertoires were generated with immunoSEQ multiplex PCR, while TCRdb's copy carries only in-frame clones and drops some. In the table there are fewer than 250,000 clones, 80% to 85% of which are singletons. Sequencing was performed on peripheral blood. The origin of the receptors is a man aged 30-40 years with active or convalescent COVID-19.

The chain uses TRBV19 and TRBJ2-7; TRBD2 might be the D (6 bases). Looked up from germline, CDR1 is LNHDA and CDR2 is SQIVND (reference sequence). The V and J ends lost 5 bases and 2 bases respectively, with 16 bases between them. The CDR3 length is 15 residues. The CDR3 reads CASSLQAGRTYEQYF. The CDR3 DNA reads as TGTGCCAGTAGTCTCCAAGCGGGTCGGACCTACGAGCAGTACTTC.

The gene calls are TRBV21-1 and TRBJ1-5; the D call in the table, TRBD1, was not verified against the DNA. TRBV21-1 is a listed pseudogene. The CDR3 is 16 amino acids. The CDR3: CASSDRGVLFNQPQHF. In DNA form, the CDR3 reads TGTGCCAGCAGTGACAGGGGGGTTCTTTTCAATCAGCCCCAGCATTTT.

This clone appeared a few times. The rearrangement links TRBV27 to TRBJ2-3; 16 bases fit TRBD2. Germline CDR1 MNHEY, CDR2 SMNVEV (reference sequence). Trimming removed 4 bases from V and 0 bases from J; junction bases left unmatched: 10. The CDR3 is made up of 20 amino acids. CDR3 loop: CASSWGLAGGQGLSTDTQYF. The CDR3 DNA is TGTGCCAGCAGTTGGGGACTAGCGGGGGGGCAGGGACTTAGCACAGATACGCAGTATTTT.

The chain is built from TRBV6-5 and TRBJ2-7; 9 bases match TRBD1. The germline gives CDR1 MNHEY, CDR2 SVGAGI. This CDR3 is built from 15 residues. Trimming at V came to 2 bases and at J to 4 bases, leaving 6 bases not matched to a gene. CDR3 protein: CASSYAPTGGYEQYF. CDR3 nucleotide sequence: TGTGCCAGCAGTTACGCGCCGACAGGGGGTTACGAGCAGTACTTC.

The CDR3 coding sequence is TGTGCCAGCAGCGCGTCTCTCCGGGTAGGCAATTCACCCCTCCACTTT. Translation gives CASSASLRVGNSPLHF. The rearrangement joins TRBV7-2 to TRBJ1-6; D remains unclear. The CDR3 loop spans 16 amino acids. The V gene lost 5 bases and the J gene lost 7 bases, with 18 bases spanning the gap. Per germline, CDR1 SGHTA and CDR2 FQGNSA.

The chain recombines TRBV2 with TRBJ1-2; TRBD1 agrees at 8 bases. The CDR3 totals 13 residues. The germline V gene has CDR1 SNHLY and CDR2 FYNNEI. The trim removed 8 bases at V and 2 bases at J, leaving 4 bases unmatched. The CDR3 protein is CASVTGANYGYTF. In DNA, the CDR3 is TGTGCCAGCGTGACAGGGGCCAACTATGGCTACACCTTC.

The V gene is TRBV7-8, the J gene TRBJ1-6; D ambiguous. This CDR3 has 15 residues. The V gene's germline CDR1 is SGHVS and CDR2 FQNEAQ. V lost 0 bases, J lost 4 bases, and 7 bases lay in between. CDR3 in amino acids: CASSLADTYNSPLHF. The CDR3 DNA follows: TGTGCCAGCAGCTTAGCTGACACTTATAATTCACCCCTCCACTTT.

The chain uses TRBV6-5 and TRBJ2-7; 8 bases align to TRBD1. The CDR3 has 15 amino acids. With V trimmed by 0 bases and J by 7 bases, 8 bases remained unmatched. Germline CDR1 is MNHEY and CDR2 is SVGAGI. CDR3 nucleotides: TGTGCCAGCAGTTACTCGATTCCAGGGGGCGCAGAGCAGTACTTC. Amino acids: CASSYSIPGGAEQYF.

The rearrangement uses TRBV27 and TRBJ2-2; a weak D match, TRBD1 (5 bases). Germline CDR1 is MNHEY and CDR2 is SMNVEV (reference sequence). The V end lost 9 bases, the J end lost 7 bases, and 15 bases lay between the germline ends. This CDR3 region has 13 residues. CDR3 loop: CARPQGGGGELFF. CDR3 DNA: TGTGCCAGACCCCAGGGCGGCGGCGGGGAGCTGTTTTTT.